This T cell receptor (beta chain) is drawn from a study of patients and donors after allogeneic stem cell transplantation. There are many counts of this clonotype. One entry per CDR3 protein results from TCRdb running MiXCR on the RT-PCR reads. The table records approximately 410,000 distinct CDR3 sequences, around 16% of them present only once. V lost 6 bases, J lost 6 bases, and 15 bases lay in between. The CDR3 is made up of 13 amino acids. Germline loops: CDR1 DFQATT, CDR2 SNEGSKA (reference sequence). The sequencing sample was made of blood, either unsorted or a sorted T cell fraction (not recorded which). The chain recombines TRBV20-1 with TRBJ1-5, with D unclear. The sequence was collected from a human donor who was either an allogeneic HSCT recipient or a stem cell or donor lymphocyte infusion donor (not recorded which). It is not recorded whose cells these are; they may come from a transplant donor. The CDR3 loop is CSARPRVGQPQHF. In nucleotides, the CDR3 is TGCAGTGCCAGACCAAGGGTAGGTCAGCCCCAGCATTTT.